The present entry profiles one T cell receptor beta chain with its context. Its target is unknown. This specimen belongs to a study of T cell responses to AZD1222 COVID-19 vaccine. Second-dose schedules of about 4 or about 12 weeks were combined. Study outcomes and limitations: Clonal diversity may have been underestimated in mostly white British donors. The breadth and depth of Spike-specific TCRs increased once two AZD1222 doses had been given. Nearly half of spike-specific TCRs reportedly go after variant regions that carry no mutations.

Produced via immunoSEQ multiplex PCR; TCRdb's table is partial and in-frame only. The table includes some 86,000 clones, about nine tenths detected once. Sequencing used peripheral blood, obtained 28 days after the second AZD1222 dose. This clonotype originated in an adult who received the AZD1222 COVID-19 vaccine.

CDR3 protein: CASSPGQGATNEKLFF. DNA for the CDR3: TGTGCCAGCAGCCCTGGACAGGGTGCAACTAATGAAAAACTGTTTTTT. The chain joins TRBV3-1 (or the pseudogene TRBV3-2) to TRBJ1-4, with 8 bases aligning to TRBD1. J gave up 0 bases and V 4 bases, and 4 bases lay outside the gene matches. Germline V gives CDR1 LGHDT, CDR2 YNNKEL (reference sequence). The CDR3 is 16 amino acids.